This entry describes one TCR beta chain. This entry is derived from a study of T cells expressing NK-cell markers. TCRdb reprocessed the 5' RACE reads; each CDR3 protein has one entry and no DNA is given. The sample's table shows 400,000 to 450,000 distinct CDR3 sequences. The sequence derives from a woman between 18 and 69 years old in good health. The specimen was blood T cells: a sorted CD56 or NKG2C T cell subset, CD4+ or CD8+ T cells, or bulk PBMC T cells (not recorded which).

The CDR3 sequence is CASSLAGGHTGELFF. The chain has TRBV7-6 and TRBJ2-2; no DNA is available, so the TRBD1 call from TCRdb remains unchecked. CDR1 SGHVS and CDR2 FNYEAQ come from the germline V gene. The length of the CDR3 is 15 residues.